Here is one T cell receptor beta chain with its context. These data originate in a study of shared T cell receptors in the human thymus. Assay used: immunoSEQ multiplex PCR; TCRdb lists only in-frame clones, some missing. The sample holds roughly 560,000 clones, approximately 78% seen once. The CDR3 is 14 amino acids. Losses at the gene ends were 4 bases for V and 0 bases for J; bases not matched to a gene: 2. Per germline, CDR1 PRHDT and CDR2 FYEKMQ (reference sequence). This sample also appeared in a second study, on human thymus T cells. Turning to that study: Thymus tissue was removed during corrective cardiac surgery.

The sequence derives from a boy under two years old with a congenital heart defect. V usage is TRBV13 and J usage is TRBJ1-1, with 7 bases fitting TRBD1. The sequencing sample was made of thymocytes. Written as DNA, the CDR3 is TGTGCCAGCAGCTCGGGACAGCTGAACACTGAAGCTTTCTTT. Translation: CASSSGQLNTEAFF. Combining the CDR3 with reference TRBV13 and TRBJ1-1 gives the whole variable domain AAGVIQSPRHLIKEKRETATLKCYPIPRHDTVYWYQQGPGQDPQFLISFYEKMQSDKGSIPDRFSAQQFSDYHSELNMSSLELGDSALYFCASSSGQLNTEAFFGQGTRLTVV.